Listed below are T cell receptor beta chains from one sample, sequenced in a study of response to subunit inactivated influenza vaccine. Via MiXCR, TCRdb re-called the RT-PCR reads, giving one row per CDR3 protein. Altogether roughly 500,000 distinct CDR3 sequences are present, approximately 17% being singletons, with the ten largest covering approximately 3%. The material was CD4+ T cells sorted from PBMCs, obtained less than 30 months after vaccination. The receptors originated from a man between 50 and 69 years old who received an inactivated influenza vaccine. Each CDR3 is given with its conserved first and last residue. D genes are given only for firm matches. The size field is filled for only some rows; it gives once, few, many or a size class.

clone size	D gene	V gene	J gene	CDR3 length	CDR3 protein	CDR3 DNA
few	NA	TRBV12-3/TRBV12-4	TRBJ2-4	13	CASSFTGLNIQYF	TGTGCCAGCAGTTTTACCGGGTTAAACATTCAGTACTTC
NA	TRBD1	TRBV7-2	TRBJ2-7	15	CASSFQTGGVYEQYF	TGTGCCAGCAGCTTCCAGACAGGGGGCGTCTACGAGCAGTACTTC
NA	TRBD1	TRBV7-8	TRBJ2-3	18	CASRHPKTGQGVPDTQYF	TGTGCCAGCAGACACCCAAAGACGGGACAGGGTGTCCCAGATACGCAGTATTTT
NA	NA	TRBV18	TRBJ1-1	13	CASSPTSNTEAFF	TGTGCCAGCTCACCGACATCGAACACTGAAGCTTTCTTT
NA	NA	TRBV4-2	TRBJ1-1	11	CASSGEGPAFF	TGTGCCAGCAGCGGGGAGGGACCAGCTTTCTTT
many	TRBD1	TRBV7-2	TRBJ2-7	13	CASSPGTVYEQYF	TGTGCCAGCAGTCCCGGGACAGTCTACGAGCAGTACTTC
many	NA	TRBV3-1	TRBJ2-1	14	CASSQDLPWNEQFF	TGTGCCAGCAGCCAAGATCTTCCCTGGAATGAGCAGTTCTTC
once	TRBD2	TRBV20-1	TRBJ2-1	15	CTTPGLAGAYNEQFF	TGCACCACCCCCGGGCTAGCGGGGGCCTACAATGAGCAGTTCTTC
few	NA	TRBV19	TRBJ1-5	16	CASSIAAGKGNQPQHF	TGTGCCAGTAGTATAGCGGCAGGGAAGGGCAATCAGCCCCAGCATTTT
NA	NA	TRBV7-2	TRBJ2-3	15	CASSLAGGATDTQYF	TGTGCCAGCAGCTTAGCCGGCGGGGCCACAGATACGCAGTATTTT
NA	TRBD2	TRBV15	TRBJ2-3	17	CATSGRLAGVGTDTQYF	TGTGCCACCAGCGGAAGACTAGCGGGAGTGGGGACAGATACGCAGTATTTT
NA	NA	TRBV12-3/TRBV12-4	TRBJ1-5	15	CASSPETLSNQPQHF	TGTGCCAGCAGTCCCGAGACCCTTAGCAATCAGCCCCAGCATTTT
few	NA	TRBV19	TRBJ2-1	14	CASSRGFSYNEQFF	TGTGCCAGTAGTAGAGGATTCTCCTACAATGAGCAGTTCTTC
NA	TRBD1	TRBV30	TRBJ2-2	19	CAWGTGARAALGNTGELFF	TGTGCCTGGGGTACAGGGGCTAGGGCAGCTCTGGGGAACACCGGGGAGCTGTTTTTT
few	TRBD2	TRBV7-2	TRBJ2-7	14	CASSLERGSYEQYF	TGTGCCAGCAGCTTAGAGCGGGGCTCCTACGAGCAGTACTTC
NA	NA	TRBV20-1	TRBJ1-6	13	CSARISYNSPLHF	TGCAGTGCCCGGATTTCCTATAATTCACCCCTCCACTTT
few	NA	TRBV5-1	TRBJ1-4	16	CASSLGTGVTNEKLFF	TGCGCCAGCAGCTTGGGGACGGGGGTAACTAATGAAAAACTGTTTTTT
many	TRBD1	TRBV10-2	TRBJ1-4	14	CASRPGQRNEKLFF	TGCGCCAGCAGACCGGGACAGAGGAATGAAAAACTGTTTTTT
few	NA	TRBV28	TRBJ2-2	13	CASRRGPTGELFF	TGTGCCAGCAGGCGAGGCCCCACCGGGGAGCTGTTTTTT
NA	NA	TRBV6-1	TRBJ2-4	15	CASTGGEMAKNIQYF	TGTGCCAGCACCGGAGGGGAGATGGCCAAAAACATTCAGTACTTC
few	NA	TRBV5-1	TRBJ2-7	18	CASSPQRWTRRTVYEQYF	TGCGCCAGCAGCCCCCAGAGGTGGACGAGACGGACAGTCTACGAGCAGTACTTC
few	TRBD1	TRBV10-3	TRBJ2-7	14	CAISDRDRDAEQYF	TGTGCCATCAGTGACCGGGACAGGGATGCCGAGCAGTACTTC
NA	NA	TRBV3-1	TRBJ1-2	16	CASSQDTAGPYYGYTF	TGTGCCAGCAGCCAAGATACGGCAGGGCCTTACTATGGCTACACCTTC
NA	TRBD1	TRBV18	TRBJ2-2	15	CASSPGTDHTGELFF	TGTGCCAGCTCACCCGGGACAGACCACACCGGGGAGCTGTTTTTT
few	NA	TRBV6-1	TRBJ1-1	14	CATNDRTMNTEAFF	TGTGCCACCAACGACAGGACCATGAACACTGAAGCTTTCTTT
few	NA	TRBV5-1	TRBJ2-7	15	CASSLEPVSSYEQYF	TGCGCCAGCAGCTTGGAGCCAGTGAGCTCCTACGAGCAGTACTTC
many	NA	TRBV7-2	TRBJ2-5	15	CASSLAVNTVMTQYF	TGTGCCAGCAGCTTAGCGGTCAATACGGTCATGACCCAGTACTTC
NA	TRBD2	TRBV12-3/TRBV12-4	TRBJ2-1	13	CASSQLAGHEQFF	TGTGCCAGCAGCCAACTAGCGGGGCATGAGCAGTTCTTC
NA	NA	TRBV28	TRBJ1-2	13	CASSSTVNYGYTF	TGTGCCAGCAGTTCGACAGTGAACTATGGCTACACCTTC
NA	TRBD1	TRBV3-1	TRBJ2-7	16	CASSLGTGLLSHEQYF	TGTGCCAGCAGCCTCGGGACAGGGTTATTGTCCCACGAGCAGTACTTC
NA	TRBD2	TRBV18	TRBJ2-5	16	CASSPSTSGVQETQYF	TGTGCCAGCTCACCGTCGACTAGCGGAGTCCAAGAGACCCAGTACTTC
once	NA	TRBV7-9	TRBJ2-3	14	CASSLVGVPDTQYF	TGTGCCAGCAGCTTAGTAGGGGTTCCAGATACGCAGTATTTT
NA	TRBD2	TRBV25-1	TRBJ2-5	15	CASSAASGFGETQYF	TGTGCCAGCAGTGCGGCTAGCGGGTTTGGTGAGACCCAGTACTTC
few	NA	TRBV5-1	TRBJ2-3	15	CASSPDSPRTDTQYF	TGCGCCAGCAGTCCAGACTCACCCCGCACAGATACGCAGTATTTT
NA	NA	TRBV29-1	TRBJ1-1	13	CSVKDGPNTEAFF	TGCAGCGTGAAGGACGGCCCGAACACTGAAGCTTTCTTT
NA	TRBD1	TRBV12-3/TRBV12-4	TRBJ2-7	15	CASSVYGQGAHEQYF	TGTGCCAGCAGCGTTTATGGACAGGGGGCCCACGAGCAGTACTTC
few	TRBD2	TRBV10-3	TRBJ2-3	14	CAITRRGGTDTQYF	TGTGCCATCACTCGGCGGGGGGGCACAGATACGCAGTATTTT
many	NA	TRBV5-1	TRBJ2-5	13	CASSLAREETQYF	TGCGCCAGCAGCTTGGCCAGGGAAGAGACCCAGTACTTC
few	TRBD1	TRBV12-3/TRBV12-4	TRBJ2-4	13	CASSHGQGIIQYF	TGTGCCAGCAGCCACGGACAGGGGATCATTCAGTACTTC
NA	TRBD2	TRBV6-2/TRBV6-3	TRBJ2-1	18	CASSWGWTSPRSYNEQFF	TGTGCCAGCAGTTGGGGTTGGACTAGCCCACGCTCCTACAATGAGCAGTTCTTC
NA	NA	TRBV5-1	TRBJ2-5	13	CASSGGTEETQYF	TGCGCCAGCAGCGGAGGGACGGAAGAGACCCAGTACTTC
NA	NA	TRBV10-3	TRBJ2-1	15	CAISESQARGGQQFF	TGTGCCATCAGTGAGTCCCAGGCTAGGGGGGGTCAGCAGTTCTTC
NA	NA	TRBV5-1	TRBJ2-1	15	CASSFSSLTYNEQFF	TGCGCCAGCAGCTTTTCCAGCCTAACCTACAATGAGCAGTTCTTC
few	TRBD2	TRBV3-1	TRBJ2-5	17	CASSQDQLAGDRETQYF	TGTGCCAGCAGCCAAGATCAGCTAGCGGGGGATAGGGAGACCCAGTACTTC
few	NA	TRBV20-1	TRBJ2-7	13	CSASPGLNYEQYF	TGCAGTGCTTCCCCGGGACTTAACTACGAGCAGTACTTC
many	TRBD2	TRBV12-3/TRBV12-4	TRBJ2-1	18	CASSRRLAGKGSYNEQFF	TGTGCCAGCAGTAGGCGCCTAGCGGGAAAGGGCTCCTACAATGAGCAGTTCTTC
NA	TRBD2	TRBV20-1	TRBJ2-3	18	CSAPSWSRTSGGDYTQYF	TGCAGTGCCCCTTCCTGGTCCCGGACTAGCGGGGGGGATTATACGCAGTATTTT
many	TRBD1	TRBV12-3/TRBV12-4	TRBJ1-4	14	CASSRDSSNEKLFF	TGTGCCAGCAGCAGGGACAGCTCTAATGAAAAACTGTTTTTT
few	NA	TRBV4-1	TRBJ2-5	14	CASSQELLLKTQYF	TGCGCCAGCAGCCAAGAGCTACTTCTTAAGACCCAGTACTTC
few	NA	TRBV3-1	TRBJ1-2	14	CASSPRVGIYGYTF	TGTGCCAGCAGCCCGCGTGTAGGGATCTATGGCTACACCTTC
few	NA	TRBV25-1	TRBJ1-5	15	CASSNSGEYNQPQHF	TGTGCCAGCAGTAATTCAGGGGAATACAATCAGCCCCAGCATTTT
few	NA	TRBV20-1	TRBJ2-1	17	CCARAAPGAGVVGEQFF	TGCTGTGCTAGAGCCGCCCCGGGGGCGGGAGTAGTCGGTGAGCAGTTCTTC
NA	NA	TRBV11-2	TRBJ2-7	15	CASSLVTGRLYEQYF	TGTGCCAGCAGCTTAGTTACGGGGAGACTCTACGAGCAGTACTTC
many	NA	TRBV5-1	TRBJ2-1	16	CASSLEGGGAYNEQFF	TGCGCCAGCAGCTTGGAGGGAGGGGGCGCCTACAATGAGCAGTTCTTC
few	TRBD1	TRBV11-1	TRBJ2-1	13	CASSLLRQGGEFF	TGTGCCAGCAGCTTACTCCGACAGGGTGGTGAGTTCTTC